These 26 T cell receptor beta chains were sequenced from one sample in a study of control samples from healthy donors and cancer patients (dated by TCRdb to 2020 to 2022). The receptor library was made with the immunoSEQ multiplex PCR assay. TCRdb retrieved this table from immuneACCESS and kept in-frame rearrangements only. Not all clones are present; in checked studies, unresolved V genes account for under half, and no reason is known for the remainder. The sample has 65,000 to 80,000 clones on record, around 90% of them singletons. The ten largest clonotypes hold about 9.9% of the sample. Sequences were obtained from PBMCs. Receptor source: a woman between 50 and 59 years old with colorectal cancer.

The rearrangement joins TRBV19 to TRBJ2-5; a possible D gene is TRBD1 (6 bases). Trimming cost V 6 bases and J 1 base, with 9 bases left between them. The CDR3 has 13 amino acids. CDR1 and CDR2 (germline): LNHDA, SQIVND (reference sequence). CDR3 in amino acids: CASRQQGQETQYF. The CDR3 region has the DNA TGTGCCAGTAGGCAACAGGGCCAAGAGACCCAGTACTTC.

The CDR3 region is CASHRGMNTEAFF. The CDR3 DNA sequence: TGTGCCAGCCACAGGGGCATGAACACTGAAGCTTTCTTT. The chain has TRBV7-2 and TRBJ1-1; 7 bases are shared with TRBD1. The ends lost 8 bases at V and 0 bases at J; junction bases unmatched: 3. This CDR3 is 13 amino acids long. CDR1 and CDR2 from the germline V gene are SGHTA and FQGNSA.

V and J are TRBV25-1 and TRBJ1-3; possibly TRBD1 for D (5 bases). Germline V CDR1 and CDR2: MGHDK, SYGVNS. V was clipped by 2 bases and J by 0 bases, with 14 bases between them. The CDR3 has 17 amino acids. The CDR3 bases are TGTGCCAGCAGTGAAGCGGGACGCCGGAGCTCTGGAAACACCATATATTTT. Translating it yields CASSEAGRRSSGNTIYF.

The chain links TRBV2 to TRBJ2-7; 16 bases line up with TRBD2. This CDR3 has 15 amino acids. Trimming cost V 9 bases and J 3 bases; bases outside gene matches: 5. Germline V CDR1 and CDR2: SNHLY, FYNNEI. The CDR3 coding sequence is TGTGCCAGGGCCGGGACTAGCGGGGGGGGCTACGAGCAGTACGTC. Residues: CARAGTSGGGYEQYV.

V gene TRBV10-3 combines with J gene TRBJ2-3, with D hard to call. The CDR3 covers 15 residues. V was trimmed by 0 bases and J by 0 bases, leaving 7 bases between them. In germline, CDR1 is ENHRY, CDR2 SYGVKD. The CDR3 sequence: CAISESPASTDTQYF. The CDR3 DNA reads TGTGCCATCAGTGAGTCTCCGGCTAGCACAGATACGCAGTATTTT.

The chain couples TRBV14 to TRBJ2-3; tentative D call: TRBD1 (6 bases). Germline V CDR1 and CDR2: SGHDN, FVKESK. Trimming removed 0 bases at V and 4 bases at J, with 14 bases between. This CDR3 region has 16 residues. The CDR3 DNA follows: TGTGCCAGCAGCCAAGAGAGGGGGAGTTGGGCAGATACGCAGTATTTT. It is translated as CASSQERGSWADTQYF. Full variable domain (missing parts from reference TRBV14 and TRBJ2-3): EAGVTQFPSHSVIEKGQTVTLRCDPISGHDNLYWYRRVMGKEIKFLLHFVKESKQDESGMPNNRFLAERTGGTYSTLKVQPAELEDSGVYFCASSQERGSWADTQYFGPGTRLTVL.

V usage is TRBV2 and J usage is TRBJ1-5, with unresolved D. CDR1 is SNHLY, CDR2 FYNNEI, per germline. V was shortened by 1 base and J by 6 bases, with 13 bases between the two germline ends. CDR3 length: 15 residues. The CDR3: CASSEGRFLGQPQHF. For the CDR3, the DNA is TGTGCCAGCAGTGAAGGGAGGTTCCTAGGTCAGCCCCAGCATTTT. The full variable domain, its missing parts supplied by reference TRBV2 and TRBJ1-5, is EPEVTQTPSHQVTQMGQEVILRCVPISNHLYFYWYRQILGQKVEFLVSFYNNEISEKSEIFDDQFSVERPDGSNFTLKIRSTKLEDSAMYFCASSEGRFLGQPQHFGDGTRLSIL.

This clone has only one observation. J is TRBJ2-1 and V is TRBV5-6; D unclear. This CDR3 is 11 amino acids long. The germline V gene encodes CDR1 SGHDT and CDR2 YYEEEE. V gave up 0 bases and J gave up 11 bases, with 6 bases separating them. CDR3 loop: CASSLEQKQFF. In nucleotides, the CDR3 is TGTGCCAGCAGCTTGGAACAGAAGCAGTTCTTC.

The chain couples TRBV19 to TRBJ2-3; TRBD2 matches at 7 bases. Losses at the gene ends were 0 bases for V and 7 bases for J; bases not matched to a gene: 7. Germline lookup yields CDR1 LNHDA and CDR2 SQIVND (reference sequence). The CDR3 has 15 amino acids. The CDR3 here is CASSIDSGPRNTQYF. The CDR3 DNA reads TGTGCCAGTAGTATAGATAGCGGGCCTCGTAATACGCAGTATTTT.

This chain links TRBV6-5 with TRBJ1-2, with D unclear. The CDR3 covers 14 residues. V lost 7 bases, J lost 0 bases, and 12 bases lay in between. Germline V gives CDR1 MNHEY, CDR2 SVGAGI. In nucleotides, the CDR3 is TGTGCCAGCACCAGAGAAGTTTCTAACTATGGCTACACCTTC. Its translation is CASTREVSNYGYTF.

V and J are TRBV9 and TRBJ2-2; D call uncertain. V lost 0 bases, J lost 0 bases, and 9 bases lay in between. Germline CDR1 is SGDLS and CDR2 is YYNGEE. This CDR3 comprises 16 residues. In nucleotides, the CDR3 is TGTGCCAGCAGCGTAGGCTTGGTTGCGAACACCGGGGAGCTGTTTTTT. Translated, it gives CASSVGLVANTGELFF.

This clone occurred once. The rearrangement uses TRBV24-1 and TRBJ1-4; D remains unclear. The V end lost 5 bases, the J end lost 4 bases, and 4 bases lay between the germline ends. CDR1 is KGHDR and CDR2 is SFDVKD in the germline V gene. This CDR3 has 12 amino acids. For the CDR3, the DNA is TGTGCCACCAGTGGCAGTAATGAAAAACTGTTTTTT. This encodes CATSGSNEKLFF.

The chain combines TRBV5-1 with TRBJ2-1, with a possible D match to TRBD2 (6 bases). Trimming stripped 1 base from V and 3 bases from J, with 14 bases between. The CDR3 has 16 amino acids. Germline V gene data show CDR1 as SGHRS and CDR2 as YFSETQ. CDR3 loop: CASSLYGGNRYNEQFF. CDR3 DNA sequence: TGCGCCAGCAGCTTGTATGGAGGGAACCGCTACAATGAGCAGTTCTTC.

This chain joins TRBV6-5 and TRBJ2-3; TRBD2 matches at 8 bases. V gave up 9 bases and J gave up 1 base; unmatched junction bases: 6. The CDR3 length is 14 residues. CDR1 is MNHEY and CDR2 is SVGAGI in the germline V gene. CDR3 nucleotides: TGTGCCAGTAAAGGGCGGGGGGGCACAGATACGCAGTATTTT. Amino acids: CASKGRGGTDTQYF.

V gene TRBV10-3 combines with J gene TRBJ2-3; D is unresolved. Germline lookup yields CDR1 ENHRY and CDR2 SYGVKD. This CDR3 spans 13 amino acids. The ends were cut back, 6 bases at V and 2 bases at J, with 9 bases in the middle. CDR3 amino acids: CAIRTQPTDTQYF. CDR3 coding DNA: TGTGCCATCAGGACCCAACCCACAGATACGCAGTATTTT.

This clone was seen only a few times. V and J are TRBV4-1 and TRBJ1-1, with D perhaps matching TRBD1 (6 bases). Germline assignment: CDR1 MGHRA and CDR2 YSYEKL. The CDR3 has 15 residues. Between the trimmed V and J ends, which lost 3 bases and 7 bases, there was a span of 18 bases. The CDR3 DNA is TGCGCCAGCAGCCATGCTACAGGGACCCAAGATGAAGCTTTCTTT. Protein product: CASSHATGTQDEAFF.

The CDR3: CASSQEPGANQPQHF. DNA for the CDR3: TGCGCCAGCAGCCAAGAGCCAGGGGCAAATCAGCCCCAGCATTTT. The chain couples TRBV4-1 to TRBJ1-5, with a possible D match to TRBD1 (6 bases). The CDR3 extends over 15 amino acids. CDR1 is MGHRA and CDR2 is YSYEKL in the germline V gene. Trimming stripped 0 bases from V and 4 bases from J, with 10 bases between.

The V gene is TRBV25-1, the J gene TRBJ1-5; 12 nucleotides match TRBD1. From germline, CDR1 is MGHDK and CDR2 SYGVNS. The CDR3 loop spans 18 amino acids. J lost 1 base, V lost 4 bases, and 8 bases had no gene match. CDR3: CASSASGTGGLSNQPQHF. CDR3 coding DNA: TGTGCCAGCAGTGCCTCCGGGACAGGGGGCTTAAGCAATCAGCCCCAGCATTTT.

The V gene is TRBV7-3, the J gene TRBJ2-3; D remains unclear. Per germline, CDR1 SGHTA and CDR2 FQGTGA. CDR3 length: 16 amino acids. The ends were cut back, 5 bases at V and 1 base at J, with 16 bases in the middle. The CDR3: CASSLSLSPRTDTQYF. For the CDR3, the DNA is TGTGCCAGCAGCCTCTCACTATCCCCCCGCACAGATACGCAGTATTTT.

V and J are TRBV18 and TRBJ2-7; 7 bases match TRBD2. This CDR3 has 14 amino acids. Germline CDR1 is KGHSH and CDR2 is LQKENI. The V and J ends lost 6 bases and 3 bases, in that order; junction bases with no gene match: 8. The CDR3 here is CASSVSGEGYEQYV. The DNA of the CDR3 is TGTGCCAGCTCCGTAAGCGGGGAGGGCTACGAGCAGTACGTC.

The rearrangement uses TRBV11-1 and TRBJ2-2, with no clear D. V was cut by 5 bases and J by 4 bases, with 14 bases left in between. From germline, CDR1 is SGHAT and CDR2 FQDESV (reference sequence). The CDR3 loop spans 15 amino acids. CDR3 in amino acids: CASSPPPGGTGELFF. In nucleotides, the CDR3 is TGTGCCAGCAGCCCACCCCCGGGCGGCACCGGGGAGCTGTTTTTT. The full variable domain, completed using reference TRBV11-1 and TRBJ2-2, is EAEVAQSPRYKITEKSQAVAFWCDPISGHATLYWYRQILGQGPELLVQFQDESVVDDSQLPKDRFSAERLKGVDSTLKIQPAELGDSAMYLCASSPPPGGTGELFFGEGSRLTVL.

The V gene is TRBV10-3, the J gene TRBJ2-2; weak D call: TRBD2 (5 bases). The CDR3 extends over 14 amino acids. V was trimmed by 5 bases and J by 4 bases, leaving 11 bases between them. In germline, CDR1 is ENHRY, CDR2 SYGVKD. CDR3 sequence reads: CAISRTAGTGELFF. In nucleotides, the CDR3 is TGTGCCATCAGTAGAACGGCGGGCACCGGGGAGCTGTTTTTT.

This clone was picked up one time. The chain employs TRBV4-1 and TRBJ2-1; 11 nucleotides align to TRBD2. J lost 3 bases, V lost 4 bases, and 5 bases had no gene match. The length of the CDR3 is 16 residues. Germline CDR1 is MGHRA and CDR2 is YSYEKL. As DNA, the CDR3 is TGCGCCAGCAGCCTCCTAGCGGGGGGCATCTACAATGAGCAGTTCTTC. It encodes CASSLLAGGIYNEQFF.

This clone was seen only once. In DNA, the CDR3 is TGTGCCAGCAGTGATGGCAGGGGGGGCGATGAGCAGTTCTTC. Translation: CASSDGRGGDEQFF. The gene calls are TRBV2 and TRBJ2-1; D might be TRBD1 or TRBD2, each matching 7 bases. The CDR3 runs to 14 residues. Looked up from germline, CDR1 is SNHLY and CDR2 is FYNNEI. V was clipped by 3 bases and J by 8 bases, with 14 bases between them.

This chain joins TRBV19 and TRBJ2-3; D is uncertain. CDR1 and CDR2 (germline): LNHDA, SQIVND (reference sequence). The V end lost 7 bases, the J end lost 4 bases, and 12 bases lay between the germline ends. This CDR3 region has 13 residues. The CDR3 DNA follows: TGTGCCAGTACGGGTAGTAACGCAGATACGCAGTATTTT. It yields the protein CASTGSNADTQYF.

This chain connects TRBV12-3 or TRBV12-4 to TRBJ2-3; 7 bases map to TRBD1. The CDR3 has 13 amino acids. Trimming at V came to 3 bases and at J to 4 bases, leaving 1 base not matched to a gene. CDR3 protein: CASSLQGADTQYF. CDR3 DNA sequence: TGTGCCAGCAGTTTGCAGGGGGCAGATACGCAGTATTTT.